This TCR beta chain comes out of a study of OX40 agonist ivuxolimab in advanced cancers. Study details: Patients achieving partial responses numbered three: one hepatocellular carcinoma case and two cutaneous melanoma cases. Study outcomes and limitations: The authors did not determine the antigen specificity of the expanded peripheral T cells.

People who had autoimmune disease history or systemic immunosuppression were excluded. Drawing of blood for sampling happened at baseline, at cycle 4 day 1, and at cycle 7 day 1. The CDR3 is made up of 19 amino acids. V lost 1 base, J lost 4 bases, and 16 bases stayed unmatched. Germline V lookup: CDR1 LGHNT, CDR2 FRNRAP. Comment on this clone: The target antigen is unknown.

Generated by immunoSEQ multiplex PCR, the TCRdb table keeps only in-frame clones and is missing some. The profile covers approximately 74,000 clones, with about 85% appearing a single time and under 2.5% taken by the ten largest. The chain employs TRBV12-5 and TRBJ1-2, with 9 bases lining up with TRBD1. The source material was CD4+ or CD8+ T cells sorted from blood, sampled in a trial of the OX40 agonist ivuxolimab. This receptor was taken from an adult with an advanced solid tumor such as melanoma, head and neck, liver or kidney cancer. The CDR3 DNA is TGTGCTAGTGGTTTGGACCCCCTATTCCGGGACAGGGAATTCTATGGCTACACCTTC. This sequence encodes CASGLDPLFRDREFYGYTF.